This T cell receptor (beta chain) was recovered during a study of naive and memory T cell subsets (dated by TCRdb to 2015 to 2018). Context from the whole study: The study applied an open-source, UMI-based TCR alpha and beta sequencing pipeline to sorted naive and memory peripheral blood T cell subsets. Complete agreement was observed between the functional CMV T cell responses and the IgG serology results. RNA was DNase-treated and reverse transcribed with TCR constant-region primers, mostly using SuperScript III.

The study at large found these results: TCR abundance followed a power law whose exponent differed between naive and memory subsets but was consistent across the three individuals. After error correction, over 90% of naive TCR sequences appeared only once, giving much steeper abundance distributions than memory subsets. No ground truth was available to validate the repertoire findings for the naive and memory subsets. Clonotypes were defined as single alpha or beta chain sequences, not paired alpha/beta receptors. In both CD4 and CD8 cells, a rise in Gini index and a fall in Shannon and inverse Simpson diversity were observed from naive through CM, EM and EMRA. A few larger clonotypes were found in naive repertoires, especially CD8, and these larger clonotypes were possibly memory cells re-expressing CD45RA. RNA-based TCR counts may be influenced by expression changes linked to T cell activation and differentiation.

For this clonotype: Its antigen is not yet known. Base qualities are not provided; no much larger clone lies one nucleotide away.

Libraries were made using UMI-ligation and nested PCR. The beta constant-region primer was an equimolar mix of two oligonucleotides covering both TRBC1 and TRBC2. The ligated cDNA went through four rounds of PCR with nested alpha and beta constant-region primers together with the SP2 primer. T4 RNA ligase 1 ligated a single-stranded oligonucleotide carrying the SP2 primer and a 12-nucleotide UMI to the cDNA 3' end. The ligation reaction was kept at 16 degrees C for 20-24 hours. To avoid over-amplification, PCR2 was usually performed as a SYBR Green qPCR and halted once a predetermined threshold was reached. Agencourt AMPure XP magnetic beads were used for all purifications after the first. Libraries were quantified by Qubit and checked on a TapeStation, where a main peak was expected near 650 bp. Sequencing of the pooled libraries was done on an Illumina MiSeq using v2 2x251 paired-end kits, which typically yielded about 1-2.3 million reads per sample. Each sample was pooled at approximately 4.3 nM, and roughly 5-7% PhiX was included to help cluster recognition. From the authors' description of their analysis: V and J genes were assigned to Demultiplexor-processed FASTQ reads by Decombinator through tag matching, with a single base-pair mismatch being allowed. By using UMIs, Collapsinator corrected both sequencing errors and the frequency errors caused by PCR heterogeneity. CDR3Translator translated TCRs and extracted CDR3s from the conserved cysteine to the FGXG phenylalanine, flagging non-productive sequences. Gini, Shannon entropy and inverse Simpson indices were computed after subsampling the repertoires to the same number of UMI-defined TCRs. Power-law fits to clonotype abundance distributions were performed by maximum likelihood within the linear range. When run on a single naive CD8 sample, MIGEC and the pipeline yielded similar UMI counts, similar unique TCR numbers and similar clonal distributions. In one analysis, naive TCRs that were also found in any memory subset of the same donor were excluded from the naive repertoire. A set of several thousand CMV-associated CDR3 sequences, compiled from VDJdb and a published dataset, was used to search the repertoires. The public reads were reprocessed in TCRdb via fastp at Q25 and MiXCR, keeping in-frame beta chains. CDR3 protein duplicates are merged, each entry listing the most common genes and DNA. These V and J calls derive from TCRdb rather than the authors' analysis. Across this sample there are approximately 140,000 distinct CDR3 sequences, with 20% to 25% seen only once. The leading ten clones occupy 0.11% of the sample.

From the second PCR step on, the TCR alpha and beta chain libraries were amplified in separate reactions. CMV status of each donor was established by measuring IFNgamma production from CD4+ T cells after fresh PBMCs were stimulated overnight with CMV viral lysate. Miltenyi beads were used first to positively select CD4 T cells, and CD8 T cells were then positively selected from the CD4-negative fraction. Cells were stained for CD3, CD4, CD8, CD45RA, CD27 and a live/dead dye and were sorted on a BD Aria II into four subsets based on CD45RA and CD27. Three healthy volunteers provided blood, and the blood of each volunteer was split into CD4 and CD8 T cells and then into four differentiation subsets. About 110 ml of peripheral blood was taken from each donor, and PBMC were separated by density-gradient centrifugation on Ficoll-Paque PLUS. Sorted cells were lysed in RLT buffer, after which RNA was extracted using a Qiagen RNeasy kit and stored at -80 degrees C.

The TCR was taken from a human donor in good health. The sample taken for sequencing was naive CD4+ T cells from blood. In the paper's terms, the cell subset or site label means: naive T cells, CD45RA high CD27+.

Read as DNA, the sequence is TGTGCCAGCCAGGAGGGGGCGCGGAATCAGCCCCAGCATTTT. Translated, it gives CASQEGARNQPQHF. The receptor chain draws on TRBV2 and TRBJ1-5; 7 junctional bases match TRBD1. CDR1 and CDR2 (SNHLY, FYNNEI) derive from the germline V gene. V trim: 8 bases; J trim: 4 bases; unmatched bases: 8. The cysteine opens and the phenylalanine closes a CDR3 of 14 amino acids. Of all the DNA, just the CDR3 is kept, 42 bases in frame from base 1.